This T cell receptor (beta chain) was recorded in a study of beta chain features in type 1 diabetes (dated by TCRdb to the late 2010s). With respect to the entire study: Mean age, gender distribution, total cell number and subset yield did not differ between patients and healthy donors. A total of 107,917,701 sorted cells were examined across all samples, and a strong correlation was observed between cell number per subset and RNA yield. The study compared the TCRB repertoires of sorted circulating CD4+ T cell subsets in recently diagnosed type 1 diabetes patients with those in matched healthy donors. Naive and central memory subsets were obtained from all 30 or so donors, but regulatory and stem cell-like memory subsets were isolated from only 8 patients and roughly 8 healthy donors. Results and caveats for the whole study, not just this receptor: Because cDNA was sequenced instead of genomic DNA, activated cells with high expression could be over-represented, although the groups did not differ in activation or CD3 levels. Because the HLA sub-analyses included only small numbers of individuals, any influence of HLA type on TCRB rearrangement was left unresolved. Shorter templates might have been favored by PCR, but patient and control samples were amplified and corrected together, so both groups would have been affected equally by any skew. At VDJ recombination sites, type 1 diabetes patients had fewer insertions and more deleted nucleotides, which implies abnormalities in thymic rearrangement. In all four CD4+ subsets, TCRB CDR3 length was moderately but significantly shorter in type 1 diabetes patients. The naive, central memory and regulatory TCRB repertoires appeared to resemble one another more closely among patients than among healthy donors.

The CDR3 covers 10 residues, taking in both the cysteine and the phenylalanine. The sequence is cut down to CDR3 DNA, 30 bases in frame from base 1. V lost 4 bases and J lost 2 bases; the stretch between them is 0 bases long. CDR1 is given as SNHLY and CDR2 as FYNNEI, both from the germline V gene. The table lists this clone with many counts. It lacks a known antigen. No much larger clone exists at a distance of one base, and base qualities are not known. From each donor, a single peripheral blood sample of around 120 mL on average was drawn into heparinised tubes. Using a panel that included CD45RO, CCR7, CD25, CD127, CD95 and CD27, naive, central memory, regulatory and stem cell-like memory CD4+ T cells were sorted on a BD FACSAria II. All sorted populations exceeded 95% purity. PBMCs were isolated immediately by Lymphoprep density gradient centrifugation and stained directly without culture. To minimize batch effects, samples were stained and sorted in pairs, one healthy donor with one patient per experiment.

All of the isolated RNA was reverse transcribed with the High Capacity cDNA Reverse Transcription Kit, so expressed TCRB transcripts were sequenced. Naive, central memory and regulatory T cell samples underwent deep immunoSEQ sequencing, averaging about 3.3 million total reads per sample. Sorted cells were lysed in RLT buffer, and RNA was extracted using DNase-treated RNeasy Micro or Mini kits according to cell number. To prevent cross-contamination, every cell subset was processed on its own, while patient and healthy donor samples were processed together. The immunoSEQ multiplex PCR was used to amplify TCRB sequences from cDNA, yielding 87-bp fragments that span the CDR3 region. The amplicons were sequenced using the Illumina HiSeq platform. As for the original processing: PCR bias was corrected computationally using synthetic template baselines, and reads within Hamming distance 2 were collapsed, with unmergeable singletons discarded. Reads were aligned against IMGT so that V, D and J genes, CDR3 length and insertions or deletions at six rearrangement sites could be assigned. Within each subset, clonotype counts were normalized to sorted cell number, after which true diversity and Gini coefficients were computed with the tcR R package. The overlap coefficient, calculated on TCRB nucleotide sequences, was used to measure repertoire sharing. As a proxy for the pre-selection repertoire, out-of-frame TCRB sequences from naive cells were analyzed. TCRdb took this table from immuneACCESS and kept in-frame rearrangements with V and J called. Such tables lack part of the clones; where checked against another copy, unresolved V genes explain under half of the gap, and the rest is unexplained. V and J calls and clone size are those listed in that table; D and trimming were worked out from the DNA. Recorded for this sample are some 500,000 clones; roughly an eighth of them occurred a single time. The ten largest clones take up over 0.035% of the sample.

The receptor was derived from a woman under 30 in good health. Sequenced: naive CD4+ T cells from blood. The cell subset or site label for this specimen denotes: true naive CD4+ T cells. Recombination connected TRBV2 to TRBJ2-7; the D segment cannot be called with confidence. CDR3 reads: CASSAYEQYF. The nucleotides are TGTGCCAGCAGTGCCTACGAGCAGTACTTC.